The TCR beta chain under discussion was sequenced for a study of blood T cell repertoires in COVID-19. Study at large: Samples representing acute and convalescent COVID-19 were sourced from the United States, Italy and Spain. T cells, B-cell-depleted T cells, or PBMCs supplied cDNA or gDNA.

Germline trimming cut 7 bases from V and 2 bases from J; bases unmatched to any gene: 12. This CDR3 has 17 residues. Germline CDR1 reads LGHNA; CDR2 reads YSLEER. Original processing notes: Estimates of nucleated cell counts were drawn from the amplification of reference gene primers. Sequencing used immunoSEQ multiplex PCR; TCRdb keeps in-frame clones, though not all of them. V and J calls and clone size come straight from that table; D and trimming were deduced from the DNA. Of about 280,000 clones in the sample, approximately 83% are singletons; the top ten hold over 2%. This sequence originates from a woman aged 30 to 39 who had recovered from COVID-19. The sequenced sample consisted of peripheral blood. V usage is TRBV4-3 and J usage is TRBJ2-1, with 9 bases identical to TRBD2. The chain's CDR3 is CASTEKAGGFAYNEQFF. CDR3 in DNA: TGCGCCAGCACTGAAAAAGCGGGAGGTTTTGCCTACAATGAGCAGTTCTTC.